This T cell receptor (beta chain) was sequenced in a study of blood T cell repertoires in COVID-19. V lost 0 bases to trimming and J lost 5 bases, with 15 bases between them. Germline V gene lookup returns CDR1 LGHNA and CDR2 YSLEER. This CDR3 spans 16 amino acids. Authors' processing steps: Researchers report that nucleated cell counts were estimated from reference gene primer amplification. Sequencing used immunoSEQ multiplex PCR; TCRdb keeps in-frame clones, though not all of them. The V and J calls and clone size come from that table; D and trimming were worked out from the DNA. Of some 340,000 clones listed, approximately 91% were seen once; the top ten hold about 4.2%. The table lists this clone with a count of one. Study members were between about 18 and 100 years old and lived in around 24 US regions. Participants were placed into cohorts based on the clinical history they reported.

Sequenced material: PBMCs or T cells enriched from blood (not recorded which). This TCR came from a woman in her twenties or thirties who had been exposed to COVID-19. The chain is built from TRBV4-3 and TRBJ2-3; weak D call: TRBD1 (5 bases). CDR3 nucleotide sequence: TGCGCCAGCAGCCAAGATACCCCATATCAGGGAGATACGCAGTATTTT. Residues: CASSQDTPYQGDTQYF.